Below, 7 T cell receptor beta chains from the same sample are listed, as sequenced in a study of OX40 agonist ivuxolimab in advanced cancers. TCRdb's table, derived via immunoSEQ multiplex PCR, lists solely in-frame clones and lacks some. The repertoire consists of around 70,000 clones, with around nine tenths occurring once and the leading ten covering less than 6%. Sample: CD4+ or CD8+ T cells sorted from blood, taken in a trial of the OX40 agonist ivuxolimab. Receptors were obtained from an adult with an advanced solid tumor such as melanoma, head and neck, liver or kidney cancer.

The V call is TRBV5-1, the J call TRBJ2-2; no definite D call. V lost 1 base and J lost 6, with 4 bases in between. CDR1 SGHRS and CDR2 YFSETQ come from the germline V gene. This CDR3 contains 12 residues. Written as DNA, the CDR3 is TGCGCCAGCAGCTTGTTTCCCGGGGAGCTGTTTTTT. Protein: CASSLFPGELFF.

Here the CDR3 reads CASSFPQAGVHDEQFF. The CDR3 DNA is TGTGCCAGCAGCTTTCCCCAAGCGGGGGTCCATGATGAGCAGTTCTTC. The gene calls are TRBV5-4 and TRBJ2-1, with 8 bases that match TRBD2. Germline trimming cut 2 bases from V and 8 bases from J; bases unmatched to any gene: 12. The CDR3 runs to 16 residues. Germline V lookup: CDR1 SGHNT, CDR2 YYREEE (reference sequence).

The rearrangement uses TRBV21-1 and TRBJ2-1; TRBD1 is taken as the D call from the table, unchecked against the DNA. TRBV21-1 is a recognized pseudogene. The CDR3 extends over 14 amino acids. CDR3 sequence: CAKTGTVTYNEQFF. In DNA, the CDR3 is TGTGCCAAGACCGGGACAGTTACCTACAATGAGCAGTTCTTC.

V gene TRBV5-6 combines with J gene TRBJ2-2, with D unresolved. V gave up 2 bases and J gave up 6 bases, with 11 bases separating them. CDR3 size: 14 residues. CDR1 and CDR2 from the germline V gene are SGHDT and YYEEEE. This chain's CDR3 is CASSFGSRAGELFF. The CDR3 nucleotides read TGTGCCAGCAGCTTCGGCAGCCGGGCCGGGGAGCTGTTTTTT.

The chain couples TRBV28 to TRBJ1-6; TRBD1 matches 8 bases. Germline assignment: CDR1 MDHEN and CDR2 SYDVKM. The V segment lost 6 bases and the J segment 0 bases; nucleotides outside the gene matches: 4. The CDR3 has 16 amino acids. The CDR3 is CASRTGEASYNSPLHF. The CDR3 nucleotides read TGTGCCAGCAGGACAGGGGAAGCCTCCTATAATTCACCCCTCCACTTT.

This CDR3 reads CASSLAGSGVEDTQYF. DNA for the CDR3: TGCGCCAGCAGCTTGGCGGGCTCCGGCGTCGAAGATACGCAGTATTTT. The chain links TRBV5-1 to TRBJ2-3; D is unclear. The CDR3 is made up of 16 amino acids. CDR1 SGHRS and CDR2 YFSETQ come from the germline V gene. V gave up 0 bases and J gave up 5 bases, with 16 bases separating them.

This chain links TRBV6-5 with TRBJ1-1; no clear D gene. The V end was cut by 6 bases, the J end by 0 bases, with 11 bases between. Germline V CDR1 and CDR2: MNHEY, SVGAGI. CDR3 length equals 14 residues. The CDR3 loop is CASRWRELNTEAFF. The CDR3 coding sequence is TGTGCCAGCAGATGGAGGGAATTGAACACTGAAGCTTTCTTT.